Detailed here is one TCR beta chain. Antigen: not known. CDR1 is SEHNR, CDR2 FQNEAQ, per germline (reference sequence). Trimming took 4 bases from V and 2 from J; bases not matched to a gene: 8. The CDR3 spans 16 residues. These data belong to a study of T cells after yellow fever vaccination. Study-level background: Fractions low in cell number were prepared with SMART-Seq v4 Ultra Low Input. Study-level findings and limits: Clones from primary vaccination mostly reappeared after the booster (over 95% CD4, around 90% CD8).

The TCR cDNA carried a universal primer site and UMIs from 5'RACE template switching. A single record per CDR3 protein comes from TCRdb applying MiXCR to the 5' RACE reads. The data show approximately 510,000 distinct CDR3 sequences, just over 20% seen once. Material: PBMCs, obtained less than 25 days after the first yellow fever vaccination. The receptor was derived from a man between 18 and 35 years old who received the YFV17D yellow fever vaccine. This chain joins TRBV7-9 and TRBJ2-7; 10 bases are a match to TRBD1. Here the CDR3 DNA reads TGTGCCAGCAGCTCCCCCCGGGACAGGGGACCCTACGAGCAGTACTTC. It encodes CASSSPRDRGPYEQYF.